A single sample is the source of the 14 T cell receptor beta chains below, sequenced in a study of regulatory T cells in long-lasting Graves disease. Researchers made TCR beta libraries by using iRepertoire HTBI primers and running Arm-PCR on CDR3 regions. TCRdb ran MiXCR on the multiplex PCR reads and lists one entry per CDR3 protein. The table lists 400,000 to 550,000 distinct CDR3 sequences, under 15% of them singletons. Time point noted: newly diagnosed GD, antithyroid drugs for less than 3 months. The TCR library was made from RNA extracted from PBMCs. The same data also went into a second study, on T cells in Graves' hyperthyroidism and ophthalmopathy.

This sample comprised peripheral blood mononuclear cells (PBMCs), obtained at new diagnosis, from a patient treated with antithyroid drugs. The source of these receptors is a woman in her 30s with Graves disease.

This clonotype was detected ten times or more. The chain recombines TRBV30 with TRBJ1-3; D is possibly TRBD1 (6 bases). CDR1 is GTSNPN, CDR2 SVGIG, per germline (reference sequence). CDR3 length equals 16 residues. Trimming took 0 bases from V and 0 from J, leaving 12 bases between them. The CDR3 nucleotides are TGTGCCTGGAGTGTTAGCGGACAGCTCTCTGGAAACACCATATATTTT. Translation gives CAWSVSGQLSGNTIYF.

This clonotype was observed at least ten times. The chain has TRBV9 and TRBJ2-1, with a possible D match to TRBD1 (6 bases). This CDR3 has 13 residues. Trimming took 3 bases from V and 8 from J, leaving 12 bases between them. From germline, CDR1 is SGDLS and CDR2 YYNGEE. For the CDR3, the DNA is TGTGCCAGCAGCGACCCGACAGGCGATGAGCAGTTCTTC. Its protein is CASSDPTGDEQFF.

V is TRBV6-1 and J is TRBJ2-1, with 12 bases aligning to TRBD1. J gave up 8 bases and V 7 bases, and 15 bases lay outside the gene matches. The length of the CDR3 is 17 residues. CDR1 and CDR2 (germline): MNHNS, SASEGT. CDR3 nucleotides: TGTGCCAGCAATCCCTACAGTGGGACAGGGGGCAGGGATGAGCAGTTCTTC. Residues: CASNPYSGTGGRDEQFF.

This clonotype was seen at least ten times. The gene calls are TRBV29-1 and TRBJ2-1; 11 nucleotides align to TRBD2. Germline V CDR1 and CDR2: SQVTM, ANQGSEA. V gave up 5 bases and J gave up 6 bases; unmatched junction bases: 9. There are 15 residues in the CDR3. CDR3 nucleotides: TGCAGCGTTAGCCCCGGGACTAGCGGACTCAATGAGCAGTTCTTC. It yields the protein CSVSPGTSGLNEQFF.

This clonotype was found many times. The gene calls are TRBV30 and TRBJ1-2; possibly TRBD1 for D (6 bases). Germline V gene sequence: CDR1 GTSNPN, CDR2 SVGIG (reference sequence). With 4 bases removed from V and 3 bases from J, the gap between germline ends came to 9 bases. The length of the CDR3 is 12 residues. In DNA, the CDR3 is TGTGCCTGGAACAGGGACGACTATGGCTACACCTTC. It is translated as CAWNRDDYGYTF.

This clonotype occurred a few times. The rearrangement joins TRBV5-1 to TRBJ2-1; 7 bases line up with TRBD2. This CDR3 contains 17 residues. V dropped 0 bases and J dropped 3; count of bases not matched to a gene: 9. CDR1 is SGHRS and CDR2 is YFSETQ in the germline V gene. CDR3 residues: CASSLGSGMGGYNEQFF. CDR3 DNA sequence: TGCGCCAGCAGCTTGGGAAGCGGGATGGGGGGCTACAATGAGCAGTTCTTC.

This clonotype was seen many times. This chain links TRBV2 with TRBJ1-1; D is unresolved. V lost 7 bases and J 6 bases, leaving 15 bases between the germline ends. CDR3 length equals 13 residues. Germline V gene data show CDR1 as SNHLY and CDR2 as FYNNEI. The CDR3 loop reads CASMTDVGAEAFF. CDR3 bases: TGTGCCAGCATGACGGACGTGGGCGCTGAAGCTTTCTTT.

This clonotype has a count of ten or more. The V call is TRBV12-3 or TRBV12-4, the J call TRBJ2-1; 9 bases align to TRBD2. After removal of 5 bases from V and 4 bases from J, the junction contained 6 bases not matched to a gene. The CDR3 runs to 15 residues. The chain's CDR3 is CASSLSGGGYNEQFF. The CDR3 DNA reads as TGTGCCAGCAGTCTTAGCGGGGGAGGGTACAATGAGCAGTTCTTC.

The CDR3 region is CASSLLTRYEQYF. CDR3 nucleotide sequence: TGTGCCAGCAGCCTCTTGACACGCTACGAGCAGTACTTC. The chain carries TRBV11-3 and TRBJ2-7; D ambiguous. With 5 bases removed from V and 3 bases from J, the gap between germline ends came to 11 bases. This CDR3 has 13 residues. From germline, CDR1 is SGHNT and CDR2 YENEEA.

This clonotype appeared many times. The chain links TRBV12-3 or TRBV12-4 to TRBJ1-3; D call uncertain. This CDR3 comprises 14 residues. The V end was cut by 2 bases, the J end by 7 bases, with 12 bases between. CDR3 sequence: CASSLSADDNTIYF. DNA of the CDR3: TGTGCCAGCAGTTTATCGGCGGATGACAACACCATATATTTT.

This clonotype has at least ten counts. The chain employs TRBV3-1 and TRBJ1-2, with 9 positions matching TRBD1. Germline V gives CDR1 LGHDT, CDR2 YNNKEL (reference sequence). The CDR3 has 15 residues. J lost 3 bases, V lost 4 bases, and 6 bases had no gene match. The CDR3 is CASSPNGQGYYGYTF. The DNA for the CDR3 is TGTGCCAGCAGCCCGAACGGACAGGGGTACTATGGCTACACCTTC.

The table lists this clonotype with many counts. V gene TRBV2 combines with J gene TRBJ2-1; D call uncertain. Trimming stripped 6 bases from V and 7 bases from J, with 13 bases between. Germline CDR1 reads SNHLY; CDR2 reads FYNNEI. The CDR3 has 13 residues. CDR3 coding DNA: TGTGCCAGCAGCCTGGGATTGTCGAATGAGCAGTTCTTC. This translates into CASSLGLSNEQFF.

The CDR3 sequence: CASSEAKGQYF. The CDR3 nucleotides read TGTGCCAGCAGTGAAGCCAAAGGGCAGTACTTC. The chain has TRBV2 and TRBJ2-7; unclear D gene. Germline CDR1 is SNHLY and CDR2 is FYNNEI. The CDR3 covers 11 residues. V lost 0 bases to trimming and J lost 9 bases, with 6 bases between them. The whole variable domain, remainder taken from reference TRBV2 and TRBJ2-7, is EPEVTQTPSHQVTQMGQEVILRCVPISNHLYFYWYRQILGQKVEFLVSFYNNEISEKSEIFDDQFSVERPDGSNFTLKIRSTKLEDSAMYFCASSEAKGQYFGPGTRLTVT.

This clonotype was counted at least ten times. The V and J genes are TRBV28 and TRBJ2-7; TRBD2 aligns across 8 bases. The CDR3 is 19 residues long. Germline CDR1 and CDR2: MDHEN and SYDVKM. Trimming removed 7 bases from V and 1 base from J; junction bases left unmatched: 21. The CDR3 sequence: CASKGLGRGGRVVSYEQYF. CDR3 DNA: TGTGCCAGCAAAGGTTTAGGGCGCGGGGGGCGCGTAGTGTCCTACGAGCAGTACTTC.